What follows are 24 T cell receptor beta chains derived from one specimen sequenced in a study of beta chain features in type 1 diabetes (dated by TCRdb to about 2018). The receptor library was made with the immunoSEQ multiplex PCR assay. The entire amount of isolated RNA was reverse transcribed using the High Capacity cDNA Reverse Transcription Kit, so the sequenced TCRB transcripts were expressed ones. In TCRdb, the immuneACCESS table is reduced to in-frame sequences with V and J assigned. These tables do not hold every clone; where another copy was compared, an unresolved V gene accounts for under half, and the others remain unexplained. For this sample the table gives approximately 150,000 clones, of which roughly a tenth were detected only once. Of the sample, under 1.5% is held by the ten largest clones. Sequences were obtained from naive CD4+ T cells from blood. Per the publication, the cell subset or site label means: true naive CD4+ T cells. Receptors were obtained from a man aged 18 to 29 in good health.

The CDR3 region is CASSPLAGGPGEQFF. The CDR3 DNA follows: TGCGCCAGCAGCCCACTAGCGGGGGGGCCTGGTGAGCAGTTCTTC. The chain is built from TRBV5-1 and TRBJ2-1, with 13 bases matching TRBD2. Germline CDR1 is SGHRS and CDR2 is YFSETQ. Trimming cost V 4 bases and J 9 bases; bases outside gene matches: 7. This CDR3 is built from 15 residues.

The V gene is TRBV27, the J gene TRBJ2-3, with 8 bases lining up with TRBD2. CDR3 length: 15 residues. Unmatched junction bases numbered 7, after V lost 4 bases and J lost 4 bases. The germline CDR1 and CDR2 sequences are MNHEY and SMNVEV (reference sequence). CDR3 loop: CASSWGTSTADTQYF. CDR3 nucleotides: TGTGCCAGCAGTTGGGGGACTAGTACCGCAGATACGCAGTATTTT.

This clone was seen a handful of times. The CDR3 sequence: CASSQDRGVRVRMDEQYF. The CDR3 region has the DNA TGTGCCAGCAGCCAAGATCGTGGGGTCAGGGTAAGAATGGACGAGCAGTACTTC. The chain has TRBV14 and TRBJ2-7; possible D gene TRBD1, 5 bases. The CDR3 has 18 amino acids. V lost 0 bases to trimming and J lost 5 bases, with 23 bases between them. CDR1 is SGHDN, CDR2 FVKESK, per germline. The complete variable domain, with remaining parts taken from reference TRBV14 and TRBJ2-7, reads EAGVTQFPSHSVIEKGQTVTLRCDPISGHDNLYWYRRVMGKEIKFLLHFVKESKQDESGMPNNRFLAERTGGTYSTLKVQPAELEDSGVYFCASSQDRGVRVRMDEQYFGPGTRLTVT.

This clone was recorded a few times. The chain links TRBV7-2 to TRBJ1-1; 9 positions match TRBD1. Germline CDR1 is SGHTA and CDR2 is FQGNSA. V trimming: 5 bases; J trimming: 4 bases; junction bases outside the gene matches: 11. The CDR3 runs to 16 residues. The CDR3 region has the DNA TGTGCCAGCAGCCAGTACAGGGGGCGCGCGTTCACTGAAGCTTTCTTT. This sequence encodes CASSQYRGRAFTEAFF.

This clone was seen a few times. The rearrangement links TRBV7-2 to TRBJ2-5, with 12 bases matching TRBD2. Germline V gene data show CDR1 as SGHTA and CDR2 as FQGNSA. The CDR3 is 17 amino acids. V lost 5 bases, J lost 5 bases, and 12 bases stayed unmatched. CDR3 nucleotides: TGTGCCAGCAGCAAGAGCCCCGGGACTAGCGGGTTGGAGACCCAGTACTTC. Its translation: CASSKSPGTSGLETQYF.

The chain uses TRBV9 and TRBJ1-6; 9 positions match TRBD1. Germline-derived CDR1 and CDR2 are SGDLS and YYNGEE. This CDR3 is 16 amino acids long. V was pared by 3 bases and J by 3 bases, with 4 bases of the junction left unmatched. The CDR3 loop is CASSADRGFYNSPLHF. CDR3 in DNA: TGTGCCAGCAGCGCGGACAGGGGTTTCTATAATTCACCCCTCCACTTT.

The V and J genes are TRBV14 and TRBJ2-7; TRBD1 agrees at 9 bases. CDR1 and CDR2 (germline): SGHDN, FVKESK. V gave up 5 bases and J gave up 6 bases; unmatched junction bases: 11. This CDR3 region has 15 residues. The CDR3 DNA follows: TGTGCCAGCAGCTTACCTGGGGACAGGGTTCGCGAGCAGTACTTC. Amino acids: CASSLPGDRVREQYF.

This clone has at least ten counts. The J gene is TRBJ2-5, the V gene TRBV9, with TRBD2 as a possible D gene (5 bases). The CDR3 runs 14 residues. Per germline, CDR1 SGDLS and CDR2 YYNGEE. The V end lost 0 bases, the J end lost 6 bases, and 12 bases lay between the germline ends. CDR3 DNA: TGTGCCAGCAGCGTAGGGAGGAGGCAACAGACCCAGTACTTC. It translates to CASSVGRRQQTQYF.

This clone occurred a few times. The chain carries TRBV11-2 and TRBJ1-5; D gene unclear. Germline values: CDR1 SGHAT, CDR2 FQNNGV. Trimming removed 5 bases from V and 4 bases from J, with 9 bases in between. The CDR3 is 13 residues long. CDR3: CASSLTENQPQHF. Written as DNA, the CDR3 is TGTGCCAGCAGCCTCACCGAGAATCAGCCCCAGCATTTT.

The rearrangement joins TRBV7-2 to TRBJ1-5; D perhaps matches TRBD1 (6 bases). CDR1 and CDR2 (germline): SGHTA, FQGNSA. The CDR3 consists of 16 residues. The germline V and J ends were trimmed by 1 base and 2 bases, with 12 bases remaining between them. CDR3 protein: CASSLEGAGGNQPQHF. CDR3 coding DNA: TGTGCCAGCAGCTTAGAAGGCGCAGGGGGCAATCAGCCCCAGCATTTT.

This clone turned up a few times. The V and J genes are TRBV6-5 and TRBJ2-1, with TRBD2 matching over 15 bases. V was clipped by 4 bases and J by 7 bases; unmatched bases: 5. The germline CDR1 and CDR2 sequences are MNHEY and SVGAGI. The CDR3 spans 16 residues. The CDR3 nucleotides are TGTGCCAGCAGTTGGACTAGCGGGGGGGCTGGAAATGAGCAGTTCTTC. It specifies CASSWTSGGAGNEQFF.

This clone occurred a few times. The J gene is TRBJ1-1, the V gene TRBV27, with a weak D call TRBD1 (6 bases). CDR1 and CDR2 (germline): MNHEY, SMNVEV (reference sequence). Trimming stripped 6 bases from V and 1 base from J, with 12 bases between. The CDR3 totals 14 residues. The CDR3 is CASRPDSTNTEAFF. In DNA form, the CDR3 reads TGTGCCAGCAGACCGGACAGTACGAACACTGAAGCTTTCTTT.

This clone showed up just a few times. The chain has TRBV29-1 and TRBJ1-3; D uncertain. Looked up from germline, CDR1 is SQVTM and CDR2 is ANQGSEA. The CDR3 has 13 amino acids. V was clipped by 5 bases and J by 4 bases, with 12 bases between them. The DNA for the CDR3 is TGCAGCGTTCAGGTCCAGACAGGAAACACCATATATTTT. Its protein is CSVQVQTGNTIYF.

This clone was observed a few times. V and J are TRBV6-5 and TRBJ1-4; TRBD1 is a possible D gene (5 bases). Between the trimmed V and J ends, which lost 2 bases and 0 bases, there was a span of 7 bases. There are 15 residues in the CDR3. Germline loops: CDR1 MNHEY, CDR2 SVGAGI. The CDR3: CASSYGAPTNEKLFF. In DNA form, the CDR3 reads TGTGCCAGCAGTTACGGGGCACCAACTAATGAAAAACTGTTTTTT.

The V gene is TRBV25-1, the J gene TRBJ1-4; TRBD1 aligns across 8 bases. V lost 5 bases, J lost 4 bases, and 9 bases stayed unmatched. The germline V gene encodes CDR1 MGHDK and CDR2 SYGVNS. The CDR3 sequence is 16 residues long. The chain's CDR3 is CASSPRQGTLNEKLFF. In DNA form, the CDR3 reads TGTGCCAGCAGTCCACGACAGGGGACCCTTAATGAAAAACTGTTTTTT.

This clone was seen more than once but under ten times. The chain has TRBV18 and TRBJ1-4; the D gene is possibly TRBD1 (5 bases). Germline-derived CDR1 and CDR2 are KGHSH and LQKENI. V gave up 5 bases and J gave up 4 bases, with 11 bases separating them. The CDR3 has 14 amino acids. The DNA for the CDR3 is TGTGCCAGCTCAACCGGGACTTATAATGAAAAACTGTTTTTT. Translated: CASSTGTYNEKLFF.

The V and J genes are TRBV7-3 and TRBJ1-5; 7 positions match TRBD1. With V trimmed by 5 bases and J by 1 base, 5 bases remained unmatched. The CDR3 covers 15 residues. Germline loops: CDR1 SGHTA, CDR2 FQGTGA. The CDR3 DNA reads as TGTGCCAGCAGCGATAGACAGGGAAGCAATCAGCCCCAGCATTTT. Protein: CASSDRQGSNQPQHF.

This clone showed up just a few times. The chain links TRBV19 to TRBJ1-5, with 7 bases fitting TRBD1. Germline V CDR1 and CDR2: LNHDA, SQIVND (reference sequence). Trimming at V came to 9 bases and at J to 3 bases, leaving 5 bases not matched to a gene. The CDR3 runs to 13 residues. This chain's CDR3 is CASSQGFNQPQHF. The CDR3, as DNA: TGTGCCAGCTCACAGGGGTTCAATCAGCCCCAGCATTTT.

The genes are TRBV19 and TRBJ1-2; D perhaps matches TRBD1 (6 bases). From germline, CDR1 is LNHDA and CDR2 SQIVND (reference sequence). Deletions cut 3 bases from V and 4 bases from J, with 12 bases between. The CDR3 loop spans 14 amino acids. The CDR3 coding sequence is TGTGCCAGTAGTATGCAGGGGTTCGGCTATGGCTACACCTTC. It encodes CASSMQGFGYGYTF.

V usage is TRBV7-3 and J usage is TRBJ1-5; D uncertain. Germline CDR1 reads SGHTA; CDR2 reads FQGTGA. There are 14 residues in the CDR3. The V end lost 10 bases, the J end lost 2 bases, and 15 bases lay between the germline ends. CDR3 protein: CATKLRFGNQPQHF. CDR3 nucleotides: TGTGCCACCAAACTGCGGTTCGGCAATCAGCCCCAGCATTTT.

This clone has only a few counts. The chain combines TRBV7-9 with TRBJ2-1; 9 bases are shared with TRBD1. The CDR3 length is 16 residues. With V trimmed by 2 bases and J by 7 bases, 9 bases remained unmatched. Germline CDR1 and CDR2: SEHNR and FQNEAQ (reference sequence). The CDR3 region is CASSLISLTGGNEQFF. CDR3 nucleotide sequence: TGTGCCAGCAGCTTAATTTCCTTGACAGGGGGGAATGAGCAGTTCTTC.

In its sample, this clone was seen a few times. The chain's CDR3 is CASSQAGTSLGDEQFF. The CDR3, as DNA: TGCGCCAGCAGCCAAGCCGGGACTAGTTTAGGGGATGAGCAGTTCTTC. The rearrangement joins TRBV4-1 to TRBJ2-1; 8 bases are shared with TRBD2. The germline V gene has CDR1 MGHRA and CDR2 YSYEKL. The V gene end was trimmed by 1 base and the J gene end by 8 bases; junction bases not matched to a gene: 10. This CDR3 spans 16 amino acids.

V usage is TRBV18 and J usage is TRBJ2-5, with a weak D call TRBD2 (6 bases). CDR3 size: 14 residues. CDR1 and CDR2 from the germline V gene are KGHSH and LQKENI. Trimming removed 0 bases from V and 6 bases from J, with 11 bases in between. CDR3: CASSPPGGSKTQYF. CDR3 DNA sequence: TGTGCCAGCTCACCACCGGGAGGCTCAAAGACCCAGTACTTC.

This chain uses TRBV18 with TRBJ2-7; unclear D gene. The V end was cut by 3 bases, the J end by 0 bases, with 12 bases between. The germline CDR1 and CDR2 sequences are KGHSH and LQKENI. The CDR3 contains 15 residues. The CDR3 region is CASSPAPDSSYEQYF. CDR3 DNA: TGTGCCAGCTCACCCGCTCCCGATAGCTCCTACGAGCAGTACTTC.